This note documents a single TCR beta chain sequence. Its matching antigen is unknown. The record originates from a study of Ad26.COV2.S vaccination and SARS-CoV-2 variants. Study outcomes and limitations: With respect to non-spike TCR breadth, vaccine and placebo recipients were similar. Estimates derived from TCR breadth and depth analyses may have underestimated total T cell responses.

Treatment here: some 19 received Ad26.COV2.S at low or high dose, single or two shots; roughly five received placebo; per-sample allocation not given. Following the first vaccine or placebo injection, samples were taken on day 63. This CDR3 is 15 amino acids long. The V end was cut by 4 bases, the J end by 1 base, with 13 bases between. Germline loops: CDR1 LGHDT, CDR2 YNNKEL (reference sequence). Repertoires were generated with immunoSEQ multiplex PCR, while TCRdb's copy carries only in-frame clones and drops some. The table shows 360,000 or so clones, with approximately 91% occurring only once. The clonotype comes from a person aged 18-60 years who received the Ad26.COV2.S COVID-19 vaccine or a placebo. This chain connects TRBV3-1 (or the pseudogene TRBV3-2) to TRBJ1-1; D unclear. The sequences come from peripheral blood, collected in a trial of Ad26.COV2.S vaccine versus placebo. The CDR3 is CASSPDSKGNTEAFF. The CDR3 region has the DNA TGTGCCAGCAGCCCAGACTCGAAGGGGAACACTGAAGCTTTCTTT.